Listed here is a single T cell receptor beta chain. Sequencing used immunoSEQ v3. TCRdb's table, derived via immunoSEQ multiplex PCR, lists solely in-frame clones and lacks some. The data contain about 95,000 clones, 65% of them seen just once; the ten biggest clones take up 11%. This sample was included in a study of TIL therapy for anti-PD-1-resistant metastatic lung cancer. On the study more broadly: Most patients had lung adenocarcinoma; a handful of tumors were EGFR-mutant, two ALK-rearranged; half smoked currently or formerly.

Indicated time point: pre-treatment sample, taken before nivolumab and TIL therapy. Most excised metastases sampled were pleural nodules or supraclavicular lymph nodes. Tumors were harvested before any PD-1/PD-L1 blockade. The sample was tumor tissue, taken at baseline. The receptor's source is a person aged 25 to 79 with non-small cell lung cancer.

Here the CDR3 reads CASSFLGSTGTDTQYF. CDR3 DNA: TGTGCCAGCAGTTTCTTGGGGTCGACCGGCACAGATACGCAGTATTTT. The chain carries TRBV6-2 or TRBV6-3 and TRBJ2-3; D unclear. The CDR3 runs 16 residues. Germline values: CDR1 MNHEY, CDR2 SVGEGT. The V end lost 4 bases, the J end lost 1 base, and 15 bases lay between the germline ends.